These T cell receptor beta chains were read from a single sample in a study of OX40 agonist ivuxolimab in advanced cancers. Generated by immunoSEQ multiplex PCR, the TCRdb table keeps only in-frame clones and is missing some. The sample has some 75,000 clones, approximately 91% seen once. The sample consisted of CD4+ or CD8+ T cells sorted from blood, taken in a trial of the OX40 agonist ivuxolimab. The source is an adult with an advanced solid tumor such as melanoma, head and neck, liver or kidney cancer. CDR3s include the opening cysteine and the closing phenylalanine or tryptophan. A D gene is named only where the DNA matches it firmly. Where a row states a size, it is once, few, many or the class of an expanded clone; other rows omit it.

D gene,J gene,clone size,V gene,CDR3 length,CDR3 protein
TRBD1,TRBJ2-1,-,TRBV6-6,12,CATNTGAHEQFF
-,TRBJ1-1,-,TRBV14,14,CASSLGSGDTEAFF
TRBD1,TRBJ2-3,-,TRBV27,15,CASSSGTGTRDTQYF
-,TRBJ2-5,-,TRBV6-5,14,CASSYGGARETQYF
-,TRBJ1-5,-,TRBV6-5,15,CASSSDLYSNQPQHF
-,TRBJ1-4,-,TRBV20-1,11,CSAILREKLFF
-,TRBJ2-7,once,TRBV30,15,CAWNPLISGSYEQYF
TRBD1,TRBJ2-7,-,TRBV6-6,13,CASSGGQVGEQYF
-,TRBJ1-1,few,TRBV11-2,13,CASSPGASTEAFF
-,TRBJ2-5,-,TRBV7-8,10,CASSQETQYF
TRBD2,TRBJ2-3,-,TRBV29-1,16,CSVSGGLAGGTDTQYF
-,TRBJ2-3,-,TRBV6-5,15,CASSRGLSVTDTQYF
-,-,-,TRBV5-1,15,CASSPQASFGGEQYF
TRBD1,TRBJ1-2,once,TRBV29-1,13,CSVETGQGYGYTF
-,TRBJ1-1,-,TRBV14,14,CASSQVSVDTEAFF
-,TRBJ1-2,-,TRBV30,15,CAWIWTTGPPYGYTF